The clone carrying this T cell receptor (beta chain) was counted at least ten times. The data originate from a study of CD8+CD57+ T cells in acquired aplastic anemia. As for the study in general: Sorted CD4+ and CD8+ cell DNA averaged approximately 3.2 ug.

The authors sequenced patients whose flow cytometry had shown CD8+CD57+ cell expansion. V was clipped by 6 bases and J by 8 bases; unmatched bases: 5. The CDR3 loop spans 12 amino acids. The germline gives CDR1 SQVTM, CDR2 ANQGSEA. The TCR beta profiling, which covered VDJ combination and CDR3 sequence, was carried out using genomic DNA as the template. TCRdb itself ran the reads through MiXCR, one entry per CDR3 protein. Of hundreds of thousands of distinct CDR3 sequences listed, roughly 53% are singletons. The sequence came from a human donor with aplastic anemia. The chain couples TRBV29-1 to TRBJ2-3; 10 bases align to TRBD1. Sequenced: sorted CD4+, CD8+, or CD8+CD57+ T cells (not recorded which) from PBMCs. The CDR3 spells CSVTDRGLTQYF. The DNA of the CDR3 is TGCAGCGTGACAGACAGGGGGCTTACGCAGTATTTT.